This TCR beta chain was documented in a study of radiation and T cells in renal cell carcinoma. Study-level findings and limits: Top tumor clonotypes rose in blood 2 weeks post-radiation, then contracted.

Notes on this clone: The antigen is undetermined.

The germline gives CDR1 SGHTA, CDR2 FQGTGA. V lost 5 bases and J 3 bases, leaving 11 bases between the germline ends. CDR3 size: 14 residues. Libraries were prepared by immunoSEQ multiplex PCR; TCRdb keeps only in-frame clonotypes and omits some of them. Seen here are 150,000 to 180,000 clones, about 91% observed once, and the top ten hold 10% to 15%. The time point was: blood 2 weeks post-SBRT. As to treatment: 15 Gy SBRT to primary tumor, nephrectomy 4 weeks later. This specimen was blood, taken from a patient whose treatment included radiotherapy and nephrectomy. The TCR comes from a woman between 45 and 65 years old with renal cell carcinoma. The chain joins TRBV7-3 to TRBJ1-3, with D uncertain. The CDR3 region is CASSLRGSGNTIYF. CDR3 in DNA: TGTGCCAGCAGCCTGCGGGGAAGTGGAAACACCATATATTTT. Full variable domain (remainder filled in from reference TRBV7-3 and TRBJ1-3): GAGVSQTPSNKVTEKGKYVELRCDPISGHTALYWYRQSLGQGPEFLIYFQGTGAADDSGLPNDRFFAVRPEGSVSTLKIQRTERGDSAVYLCASSLRGSGNTIYFGEGSWLTVV.